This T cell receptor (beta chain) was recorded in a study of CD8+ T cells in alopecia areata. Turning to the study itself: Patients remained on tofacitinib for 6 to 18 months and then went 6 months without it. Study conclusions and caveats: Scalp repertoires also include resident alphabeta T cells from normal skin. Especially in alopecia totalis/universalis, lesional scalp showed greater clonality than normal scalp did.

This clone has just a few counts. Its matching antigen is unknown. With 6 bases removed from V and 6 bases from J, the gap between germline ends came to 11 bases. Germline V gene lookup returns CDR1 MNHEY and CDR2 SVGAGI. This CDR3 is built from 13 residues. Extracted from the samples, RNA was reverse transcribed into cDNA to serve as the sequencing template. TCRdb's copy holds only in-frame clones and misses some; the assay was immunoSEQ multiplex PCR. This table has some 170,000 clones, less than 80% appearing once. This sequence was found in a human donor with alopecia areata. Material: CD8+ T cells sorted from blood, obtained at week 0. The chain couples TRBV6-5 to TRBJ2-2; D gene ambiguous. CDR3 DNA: TGTGCCAGCAGACCTGGCCCGTCCGGGGAGCTGTTTTTT. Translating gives CASRPGPSGELFF.